This T cell receptor beta chain was identified during a study of post-analysis software for immune sequencing data. Concerning this clonotype itself: The antigen remains undetermined.

Germline assignment: CDR1 KGHSH and CDR2 LQKENI. The V segment lost 3 bases and the J segment 4 bases; nucleotides outside the gene matches: 9. The CDR3 covers 16 residues. Overall study results and limits: Compared with controls, patients had more of 4 or 5 TRBV segments, including TRBV5-6, TRBV5-1 and TRBV20-1. Relative to controls, patients with multiple sclerosis showed significantly lower normalized Chao1 diversity.

TCR beta cDNA libraries included unique molecular identifiers. From 1 to 10 million T cells, a few hundred thousand cDNA molecules were obtained. TCRdb reprocessed the PCR reads with MiXCR, giving one entry per CDR3 protein. This table holds about half a million distinct CDR3 sequences, 34% found once. The clonotype comes from a girl aged 2 to 17 with multiple sclerosis. What was sequenced was blood. This rearrangement joins TRBV18 to TRBJ1-2, with 9 bases aligning to TRBD1. This CDR3 reads CASSPGQGDGVYGYTF. In DNA, the CDR3 is TGTGCCAGCTCACCGGGACAGGGAGACGGTGTCTATGGCTACACCTTC.